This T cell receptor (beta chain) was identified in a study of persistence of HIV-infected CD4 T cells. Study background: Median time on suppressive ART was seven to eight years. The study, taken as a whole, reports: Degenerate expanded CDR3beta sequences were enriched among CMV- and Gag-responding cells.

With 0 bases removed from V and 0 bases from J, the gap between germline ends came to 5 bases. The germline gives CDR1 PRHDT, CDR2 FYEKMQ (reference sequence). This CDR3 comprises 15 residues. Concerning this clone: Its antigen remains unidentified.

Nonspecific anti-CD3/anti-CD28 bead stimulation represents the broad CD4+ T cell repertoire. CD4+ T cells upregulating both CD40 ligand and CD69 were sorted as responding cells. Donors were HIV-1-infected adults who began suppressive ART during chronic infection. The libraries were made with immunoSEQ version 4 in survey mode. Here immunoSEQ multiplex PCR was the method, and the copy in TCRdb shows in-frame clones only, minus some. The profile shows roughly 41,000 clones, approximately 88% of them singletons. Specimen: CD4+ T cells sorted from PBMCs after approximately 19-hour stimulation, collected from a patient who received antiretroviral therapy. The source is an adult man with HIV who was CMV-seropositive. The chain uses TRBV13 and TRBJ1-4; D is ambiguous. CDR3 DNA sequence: TGTGCCAGCAGCTTAGGACAGACAACTAATGAAAAACTGTTTTTT. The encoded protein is CASSLGQTTNEKLFF.